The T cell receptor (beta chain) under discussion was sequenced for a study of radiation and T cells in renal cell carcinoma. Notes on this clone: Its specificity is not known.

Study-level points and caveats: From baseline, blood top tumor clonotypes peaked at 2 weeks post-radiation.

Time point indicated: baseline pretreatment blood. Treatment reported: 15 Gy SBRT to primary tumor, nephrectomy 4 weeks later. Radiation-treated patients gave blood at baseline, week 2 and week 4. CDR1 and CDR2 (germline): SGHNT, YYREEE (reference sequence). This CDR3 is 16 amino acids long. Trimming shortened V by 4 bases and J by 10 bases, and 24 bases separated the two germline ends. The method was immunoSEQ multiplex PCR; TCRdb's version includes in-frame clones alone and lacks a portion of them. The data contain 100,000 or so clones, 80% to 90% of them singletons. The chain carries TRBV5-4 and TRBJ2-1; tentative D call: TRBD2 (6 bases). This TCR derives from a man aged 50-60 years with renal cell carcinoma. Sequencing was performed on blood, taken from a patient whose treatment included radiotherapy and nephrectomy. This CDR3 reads CASSRNRDSYNEEQFF. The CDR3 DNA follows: TGTGCCAGCAGCCGGAACCGGGACTCCTACAATGAGGAGCAGTTCTTC.